What follows are 18 T cell receptor beta chains derived from one specimen sequenced in a study of blood T cell repertoires in COVID-19 (dated by TCRdb to 2018 to 2020). To prepare the library, the immunoSEQ multiplex PCR assay was applied. Drawn from immuneACCESS, this table holds only the in-frame rearrangements with V and J called that TCRdb kept. Clones are partly lost; checked studies trace under half to an unresolved V gene and leave the rest unexplained. The sample includes a few hundred thousand clones, with 70% to 90% observed a single time. The ten largest make up around 4.5% of the sample. Source material: PBMCs or T cells enriched from blood (not recorded which). Every receptor here comes from a woman aged 40 to 49 with acute COVID-19.

The rearrangement links TRBV7-9 to TRBJ2-1; 9 positions agree with TRBD2. Germline lookup yields CDR1 SEHNR and CDR2 FQNEAQ (reference sequence). This CDR3 is built from 15 residues. J lost 0 bases, V lost 6 bases, and 3 bases had no gene match. CDR3 sequence: CASRVSGSSYNEQFF. For the CDR3, the DNA is TGTGCCAGCAGAGTTAGCGGGAGCTCCTACAATGAGCAGTTCTTC. Together with reference TRBV7-9 and TRBJ2-1, the CDR3 gives the full variable domain: DTGVSQNPRHKITKRGQNVTFRCDPISEHNRLYWYRQTLGQGPEFLTYFQNEAQLEKSRLLSDRFSAERPKGSFSTLEIQRTEQGDSAMYLCASRVSGSSYNEQFFGPGTRLTVL.

This rearrangement joins TRBV28 to TRBJ2-7, with 11 bases that match TRBD2. The CDR3 length is 15 residues. Per germline, CDR1 MDHEN and CDR2 SYDVKM. V shed 5 bases and J 2 bases; nucleotides not matched to a gene: 5. The CDR3 nucleotides read TGTGCCAGCAGTCTACTAGCGGGAGAAACCTACGAGCAGTACTTC. Amino acids: CASSLLAGETYEQYF. The variable domain in full, with the rest retrieved from reference TRBV28 and TRBJ2-7, is DVKVTQSSRYLVKRTGEKVFLECVQDMDHENMFWYRQDPGLGLRLIYFSYDVKMKEKGDIPEGYSVSREKKERFSLILESASTNQTSMYLCASSLLAGETYEQYFGPGTRLTVT.

This clone appeared a few times. The chain has TRBV7-2 and TRBJ1-1; unclear D gene. CDR1 is SGHTA, CDR2 FQGNSA, per germline. Trimming took 6 bases from V and 1 from J, leaving 12 bases between them. The CDR3 has 14 residues. The CDR3 coding sequence is TGTGCCAGCAGGTTACTTCGCGAGAACACTGAAGCTTTCTTT. Its protein product is CASRLLRENTEAFF.

The gene calls are TRBV28 and TRBJ1-6; D call uncertain. This CDR3 spans 15 amino acids. Germline values: CDR1 MDHEN, CDR2 SYDVKM. Trimming pared 6 bases from V and 11 bases from J, leaving 20 bases between. CDR3 loop: CASSPGVIRLAPLHF. The CDR3 bases are TGTGCCAGCAGCCCCGGGGTTATTAGGTTGGCACCCCTCCACTTT.

The rearrangement links TRBV5-5 to TRBJ1-1; 7 nucleotides agree with TRBD1. Germline V gene lookup returns CDR1 SGHKS and CDR2 YYEKEE (reference sequence). The trim removed 1 base at V and 0 bases at J, leaving 12 bases unmatched. The CDR3 length is 18 residues. The CDR3 bases are TGTGCCAGCAGCTTGAAGACAGGGACATTTGCGGTGAACACTGAAGCTTTCTTT. Amino acid sequence: CASSLKTGTFAVNTEAFF.

V is TRBV5-1 and J is TRBJ2-1; 8 bases are a match to TRBD2. Per germline, CDR1 SGHRS and CDR2 YFSETQ. V was pared by 4 bases and J by 2 bases, with 8 bases of the junction left unmatched. CDR3 length: 16 residues. The chain's CDR3 is CASSIVSGAPYNEQFF. CDR3 nucleotides: TGCGCCAGCAGCATCGTTAGCGGGGCGCCCTACAATGAGCAGTTCTTC.

The chain carries TRBV6-2 or TRBV6-3 and TRBJ2-2; D gene uncertain. Trimming cost V 2 bases and J 0 bases, with 7 bases left between them. The CDR3 runs 15 residues. CDR1 MNHEY and CDR2 SVGEGT come from the germline V gene. For the CDR3, the DNA is TGTGCCAGCAGTTACCAGAACGCGAACACCGGGGAGCTGTTTTTT. It is translated as CASSYQNANTGELFF.

The chain has TRBV12-5 and TRBJ2-7; maybe TRBD2 (5 bases). From germline, CDR1 is LGHNT and CDR2 FRNRAP. V lost 7 bases and J 5 bases, leaving 15 bases between the germline ends. CDR3 length: 13 residues. CDR3 sequence reads: CASVLEVYNEQYF. CDR3 DNA: TGTGCTAGTGTACTGGAGGTCTACAACGAGCAGTACTTC. Looking up the rest from reference TRBV12-5 and TRBJ2-7 gives the full variable domain: DARVTQTPRHKVTEMGQEVTMRCQPILGHNTVFWYRQTMMQGLELLAYFRNRAPLDDSGMPKDRFSAEMPDATLATLKIQPSEPRDSAVYFCASVLEVYNEQYFGPGTRLTVT.

This clone was found once. The chain carries TRBV7-2 and TRBJ2-2, with 9 bases lining up with TRBD2. Looked up from germline, CDR1 is SGHTA and CDR2 is FQGNSA. This CDR3 region has 17 residues. V shed 0 bases, J shed 3 bases, and the junction held 5 bases outside the gene matches. CDR3 amino acids: CASSLARLADHTGELFF. The CDR3, as DNA: TGTGCCAGCAGCTTAGCGCGACTAGCGGACCACACCGGGGAGCTGTTTTTT.

The rearrangement links TRBV7-9 to TRBJ1-6; 9 positions match TRBD1. V lost 3 bases, J lost 10 bases, and 7 bases stayed unmatched. CDR1 SEHNR and CDR2 FQNEAQ come from the germline V gene (reference sequence). The CDR3 length is 15 residues. The CDR3 sequence is CASSLGQGKGSPLHF. The CDR3 bases are TGTGCCAGCAGCTTGGGACAGGGAAAAGGCTCACCCCTCCACTTT.

This chain links TRBV7-2 with TRBJ2-1; TRBD1 is a possible D gene (5 bases). This CDR3 region has 14 residues. V was trimmed by 5 bases and J by 9 bases, leaving 17 bases between them. Germline V gene data show CDR1 as SGHTA and CDR2 as FQGNSA. CDR3 in amino acids: CASSAEWGLAEQFF. The CDR3 DNA is TGTGCCAGCAGCGCTGAGTGGGGCTTGGCTGAGCAGTTCTTC.

This rearrangement joins TRBV27 to TRBJ2-6; D gene uncertain. Germline V lookup: CDR1 MNHEY, CDR2 SMNVEV (reference sequence). V gave up 1 base and J gave up 2 bases, with 6 bases separating them. This CDR3 region has 15 residues. CDR3 protein: CASSLFFPGANVLTF. The CDR3 nucleotides read TGTGCCAGCAGTTTATTCTTCCCTGGGGCCAACGTCCTGACTTTC.

The V call is TRBV10-3, the J call TRBJ1-1; no clear D gene. The CDR3 runs 13 residues. Germline-derived CDR1 and CDR2 are ENHRY and SYGVKD. V was cut by 5 bases and J by 4 bases, with 11 bases left in between. The CDR3 here is CAISYEGGTEAFF. Here the CDR3 DNA reads TGTGCCATCAGTTACGAAGGCGGCACTGAAGCTTTCTTT.

The V gene is TRBV29-1, the J gene TRBJ2-1; no firm D call. This CDR3 is 12 amino acids long. The germline gives CDR1 SQVTM, CDR2 ANQGSEA. Trimming left V 4 bases short and J 4 bases short, with 8 bases between. The CDR3 coding sequence is TGCAGCGTTGCTGGAGAGTACAATGAGCAGTTCTTC. It specifies CSVAGEYNEQFF.

The CDR3 DNA follows: TGTGCCAGCAGCTTAGCGCGGGGGAATAGCAATCAGCCCCAGCATTTT. It codes for CASSLARGNSNQPQHF. V and J are TRBV7-9 and TRBJ1-5; possibly TRBD1 for D (5 bases). The V gene lost 0 bases and the J gene lost 0 bases, with 9 bases spanning the gap. Germline V gives CDR1 SEHNR, CDR2 FQNEAQ (reference sequence). The CDR3 is 16 amino acids.

This sequence joins TRBV11-1 and TRBJ2-1; D may be TRBD2 (6 bases). Germline-derived CDR1 and CDR2 are SGHAT and FQDESV (reference sequence). Trimming removed 1 base at V and 6 bases at J, with 7 bases between. This CDR3 is built from 13 residues. The DNA for the CDR3 is TGTGCCAGCAGCTTAGTCGGGGGCAATGAGCAGTTCTTC. It translates to CASSLVGGNEQFF.

The chain combines TRBV6-2 or TRBV6-3 with TRBJ1-2; 10 nucleotides align to TRBD1. V was pared by 4 bases and J by 7 bases, with 12 bases of the junction left unmatched. The germline gives CDR1 MNHEY, CDR2 SVGEGT. CDR3 length: 16 amino acids. CDR3 sequence (DNA): TGTGCCAGCAGTTCCACCTGGGGGACAGGGGCACTTGGCTACACCTTC. Translating gives CASSSTWGTGALGYTF.

The V and J genes are TRBV3-1 (or the pseudogene TRBV3-2) and TRBJ1-2; D is possibly TRBD1 (6 bases). This CDR3 has 14 residues. Per germline, CDR1 LGHDT and CDR2 YNNKEL (reference sequence). With 4 bases removed from V and 7 bases from J, the gap between germline ends came to 16 bases. The CDR3, as DNA: TGTGCCAGCAGCCTGGCAGGGGCGGATTTTGGCTACACCTTC. Protein sequence: CASSLAGADFGYTF.